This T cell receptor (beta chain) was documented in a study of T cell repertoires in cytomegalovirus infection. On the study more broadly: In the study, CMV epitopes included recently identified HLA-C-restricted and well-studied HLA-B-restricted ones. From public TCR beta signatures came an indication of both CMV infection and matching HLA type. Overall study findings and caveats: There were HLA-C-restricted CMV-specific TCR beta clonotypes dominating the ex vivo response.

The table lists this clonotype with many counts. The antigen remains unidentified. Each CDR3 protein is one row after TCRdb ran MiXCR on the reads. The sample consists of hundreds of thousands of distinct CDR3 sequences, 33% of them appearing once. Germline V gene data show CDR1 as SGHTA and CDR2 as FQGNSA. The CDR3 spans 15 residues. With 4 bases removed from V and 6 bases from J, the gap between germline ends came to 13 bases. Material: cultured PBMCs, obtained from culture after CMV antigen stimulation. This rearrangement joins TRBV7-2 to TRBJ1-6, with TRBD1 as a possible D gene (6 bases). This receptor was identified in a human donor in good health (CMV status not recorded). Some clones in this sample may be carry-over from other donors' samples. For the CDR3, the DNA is TGTGCCAGCAGCTCGGCGACAGGAACTAATTCACCCCTCCACTTT. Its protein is CASSSATGTNSPLHF. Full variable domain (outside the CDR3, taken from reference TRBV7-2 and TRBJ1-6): GAGVSQSPSNKVTEKGKDVELRCDPISGHTALYWYRQSLGQGLEFLIYFQGNSAPDKSGLPSDRFSAERTGGSVSTLTIQRTQQEDSAVYLCASSSATGTNSPLHFGNGTRLTVT.